This record covers a single TCR beta chain. The antigen remains undetermined. This specimen belongs to a study of cytomegalovirus exposure and HLA in healthy donors. Study overall: HLA-typed donors were the source of tens of millions of unique TCRs held in an early data release.

PCR primers comprised 60 Vbeta and 13 Jbeta primers. The data were produced by immunoSEQ multiplex PCR, yet TCRdb's version contains in-frame clones alone and is incomplete. Of about 150,000 clones listed, around 80% are singletons. CDR3 length equals 16 residues. Germline CDR1 reads MDHEN; CDR2 reads SYDVKM. V was trimmed by 5 bases and J by 6 bases, leaving 23 bases between them. Study-level findings and limits: In a later analysis, specific HLA alleles were associated with 15,000 to 20,000 TCR beta sequences at a 0.05 false discovery rate. A list of 150 to 200 TCR beta chains associated with cytomegalovirus was given. TCR beta sequences reportedly predicted the HLA-A and HLA-B alleles of most subjects accurately.

This TCR was recovered from a man aged 25-40 years in good health and CMV-seropositive. This sequence joins TRBV28 and TRBJ2-7; TRBD2 is a possible D gene (6 bases). The sequencing sample was made of PBMCs. The DNA for the CDR3 is TGTGCCAGCAGTGCCCCCAGGAGACTAGGCGTTGTCGAGCAGTACTTC. Protein: CASSAPRRLGVVEQYF. Filled out from reference TRBV28 and TRBJ2-7, the complete variable domain reads DVKVTQSSRYLVKRTGEKVFLECVQDMDHENMFWYRQDPGLGLRLIYFSYDVKMKEKGDIPEGYSVSREKKERFSLILESASTNQTSMYLCASSAPRRLGVVEQYFGPGTRLTVT.